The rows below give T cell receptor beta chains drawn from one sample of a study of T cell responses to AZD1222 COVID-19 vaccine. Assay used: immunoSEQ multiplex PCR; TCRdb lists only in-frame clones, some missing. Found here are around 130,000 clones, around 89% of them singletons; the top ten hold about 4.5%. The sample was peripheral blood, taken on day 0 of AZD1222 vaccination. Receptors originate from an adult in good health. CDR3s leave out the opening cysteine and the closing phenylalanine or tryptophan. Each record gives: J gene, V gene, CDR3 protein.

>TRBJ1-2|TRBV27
ASRPTEANYGYT
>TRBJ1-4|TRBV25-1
ASTSRGPATNEKLF
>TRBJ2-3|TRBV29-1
SVEERGYRTDTQY
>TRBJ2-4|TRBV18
ASSRTGTKNIQY
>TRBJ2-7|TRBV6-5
ASIGPVRYEQY
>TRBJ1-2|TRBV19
ASSRQGADGYT
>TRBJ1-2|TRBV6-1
ASSEVIDVGYT
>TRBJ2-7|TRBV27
ASSLGRAYEQY
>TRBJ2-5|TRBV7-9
ASSLSGGETQY
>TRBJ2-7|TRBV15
ATSVGTGASYEQY
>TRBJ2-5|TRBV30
AWSFGGTLALSQETQY
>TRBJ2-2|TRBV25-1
ASKQQGNTGELF
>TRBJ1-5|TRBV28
ASSQPGLNQPQH
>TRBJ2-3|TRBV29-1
SVRPSSGRAEDTQY
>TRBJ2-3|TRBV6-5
ASTGRAPGTDTQY
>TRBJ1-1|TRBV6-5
ASRYTRNTEAF
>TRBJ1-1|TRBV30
AWRAEWTEAF
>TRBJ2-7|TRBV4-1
ASRAAAGGSYEQY
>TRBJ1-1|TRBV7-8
ASSSSLQQWVNTEAF
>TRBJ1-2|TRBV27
ASSLNGPLYGYT
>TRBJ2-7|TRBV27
ASSFSPGAGNYEQY
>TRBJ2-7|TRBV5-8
ASSFDISGLGTYEQY
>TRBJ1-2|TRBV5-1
ASSLVRVDYGYT